The 19 T cell receptor beta chains below come from one sample, sequenced in a study of regulatory T cells in long-lasting Graves disease. Building of the TCR beta libraries involved iRepertoire HTBI primers and Arm-PCR of CDR3 regions. Each CDR3 protein gets one entry after TCRdb re-called the multiplex PCR reads with MiXCR. The sample contains under 300,000 distinct CDR3 sequences, 18% of which appear only once. Stated time point: newly diagnosed GD, antithyroid drugs for less than 3 months. From RNA extracted from PBMCs, the TCR library was made. In addition, the sample was reused for a study of T cells in Graves' hyperthyroidism and ophthalmopathy.

The sequences come from peripheral blood mononuclear cells (PBMCs), collected at new diagnosis, from a patient treated with antithyroid drugs. Receptors originate from a young woman with Graves disease.

The CDR3 protein is CASIGRGVGTEAFF. For the CDR3, the DNA is TGCGCCAGCATCGGGAGGGGGGTTGGCACTGAAGCTTTCTTT. The chain links TRBV4-1 to TRBJ1-1; possibly TRBD1 for D (6 bases). CDR3 size: 14 residues. Trimming shortened V by 7 bases and J by 4 bases, and 16 bases separated the two germline ends. Germline CDR1 MGHRA, CDR2 YSYEKL.

This clonotype has at least ten counts. The chain joins TRBV7-2 to TRBJ1-1; D possibly corresponds to TRBD1 (5 bases). Trimming took 5 bases from V and 0 from J, leaving 7 bases between them. CDR3 size: 13 residues. CDR1 and CDR2 (germline): SGHTA, FQGNSA. This CDR3 reads CASSQGVNTEAFF. CDR3 DNA sequence: TGTGCCAGCAGCCAAGGGGTGAACACTGAAGCTTTCTTT.

Many counts were recorded for this clonotype. The chain couples TRBV20-1 to TRBJ1-5; possible D gene TRBD1, 6 bases. The length of the CDR3 is 14 residues. CDR1 DFQATT and CDR2 SNEGSKA come from the germline V gene (reference sequence). V lost 6 bases and J 2 bases, leaving 14 bases between the germline ends. CDR3 DNA sequence: TGCAGTGCGGGGGGCGCAGGGGGCAATCAGCCCCAGCATTTT. It specifies CSAGGAGGNQPQHF.

This clonotype was seen many times. The genes are TRBV11-2 and TRBJ2-5; the match to TRBD2 covers 12 bases. V lost 5 bases, J lost 6 bases, and 10 bases stayed unmatched. Germline V gives CDR1 SGHAT, CDR2 FQNNGV. The CDR3 length is 16 residues. In DNA, the CDR3 is TGTGCCAGCAGCCTAAGATCTAGCGGGGGGGCAAAGACCCAGTACTTC. This gives the protein CASSLRSSGGAKTQYF.

This clonotype was counted ten times or more. At one end the junction does not follow the germline gene, possibly because of a read error. The CDR3 DNA reads as TGTGCCAGCAGCTGGACAGGCACAGATACGCAGTATTTT. It is translated as CASSWTGTDTQYF. V gene TRBV5-1 combines with J gene TRBJ2-3; possibly TRBD1 for D (6 bases). This CDR3 has 13 residues. Germline V gives CDR1 SGHRS, CDR2 YFSETQ.

This clonotype appeared many times. CDR3 region: CASSESLAGAYNEQFF. In DNA, the CDR3 is TGTGCCAGCAGTGAATCATTAGCGGGAGCCTACAATGAGCAGTTCTTC. The chain joins TRBV2 to TRBJ2-1, with 9 bases fitting TRBD2. J was trimmed by 2 bases and V by 2 bases; bases with no gene match: 4. Per germline, CDR1 SNHLY and CDR2 FYNNEI. The CDR3 sequence is 16 residues long.

V usage is TRBV5-1 and J usage is TRBJ2-7; D unclear. V was clipped by 0 bases and J by 5 bases, with 6 bases between them. CDR1 and CDR2 from the germline V gene are SGHRS and YFSETQ. This CDR3 comprises 12 residues. The DNA of the CDR3 is TGCGCCAGCAGCTTGGTCGGCGACGAGCAGTACTTC. This translates into CASSLVGDEQYF.

This clonotype was seen a few times. This rearrangement joins TRBV18 to TRBJ1-4; 7 nucleotides agree with TRBD1. The CDR3 loop spans 16 amino acids. V was clipped by 2 bases and J by 6 bases; unmatched bases: 9. Germline V gene sequence: CDR1 KGHSH, CDR2 LQKENI. The CDR3 loop reads CASSPVFGTADEKLFF. Here the CDR3 DNA reads TGTGCCAGCTCACCAGTTTTTGGGACAGCCGATGAAAAACTGTTTTTT.

This clonotype showed up just a few times. This chain uses TRBV20-1 with TRBJ2-1; D perhaps matches TRBD2 (6 bases). The end of the DNA aligns better with TRBJ2-5, so the J call may be wrong. CDR1 DFQATT and CDR2 SNEGSKA come from the germline V gene (reference sequence). CDR3 size: 14 residues. This CDR3 reads CSASLPGGGKTQYF. The CDR3 DNA is TGCAGTGCTAGCCTACCCGGGGGTGGAAAGACCCAGTACTTC.

This clonotype was counted many times. The chain joins TRBV18 to TRBJ2-3; possibly TRBD2 for D (5 bases). The CDR3 runs to 15 residues. Germline V gives CDR1 KGHSH, CDR2 LQKENI. The V gene lost 3 bases and the J gene lost 7 bases, with 17 bases spanning the gap. The CDR3 sequence is CASSPEDSIRNTQYF. The DNA for the CDR3 is TGTGCCAGCTCACCGGAGGATTCGATCAGGAATACGCAGTATTTT.

This clonotype was seen repeatedly, ten times or more. The J gene is TRBJ2-3, the V gene TRBV12-3 or TRBV12-4; D is possibly TRBD1 (6 bases). This CDR3 region has 15 residues. Between the trimmed V and J ends, which lost 3 bases and 5 bases, there was a span of 15 bases. CDR3 amino acids: CASSFYREFGDTQYF. The CDR3 DNA is TGTGCCAGCAGTTTTTACAGGGAGTTTGGAGATACGCAGTATTTT.

On this clonotype: One junction end does not reproduce the germline sequence, and a read error may be involved. The J gene is TRBJ2-1, the V gene TRBV12-3 or TRBV12-4; D is undetermined. The CDR3 extends over 14 amino acids. This chain's CDR3 is CASSVRQTNNGQFF. The CDR3 DNA reads TGTGCCAGCAGTGTGAGACAAACCAACAATGGGCAGTTCTTC.

This clonotype was seen ten or more times. This chain uses TRBV12-3 or TRBV12-4 with TRBJ2-1; D is uncertain. CDR3 length equals 18 residues. Trimming pared 3 bases from V and 2 bases from J, leaving 20 bases between. The CDR3 DNA is TGTGCCAGCAGTTTTTCGTGGCCGTCGAGCAATACCTACAATGAGCAGTTCTTC. It encodes CASSFSWPSSNTYNEQFF.

The rearrangement uses TRBV5-6 and TRBJ1-1; D unresolved. This CDR3 spans 14 amino acids. Germline CDR1 and CDR2: SGHDT and YYEEEE. The V and J ends lost 1 base and 1 base respectively, with 8 bases between them. The CDR3 loop reads CASSLPRKNTEAFF. The CDR3 region has the DNA TGTGCCAGCAGCTTGCCCAGGAAGAACACTGAAGCTTTCTTT.

There are many counts of this clonotype. V and J are TRBV20-1 and TRBJ1-2; possibly TRBD1 for D (6 bases). The germline CDR1 and CDR2 sequences are DFQATT and SNEGSKA (reference sequence). The V end was cut by 5 bases, the J end by 5 bases, with 15 bases between. The CDR3 has 13 residues. The CDR3 DNA reads TGCAGTGCTTTTTCGGCAGGGGATTATGGCTACACCTTC. Amino acids: CSAFSAGDYGYTF.

This clonotype was counted a few times. The chain uses TRBV5-5 and TRBJ1-2; the D gene is possibly TRBD1 (5 bases). Germline CDR1 is SGHKS and CDR2 is YYEKEE (reference sequence). The V end was cut by 0 bases, the J end by 2 bases, with 11 bases between. CDR3 length equals 15 residues. The CDR3 loop reads CASSLVGERNYGYTF. CDR3 bases: TGTGCCAGCAGCTTGGTAGGGGAAAGGAACTATGGCTACACCTTC.

This clonotype has a count of ten or more. The chain employs TRBV29-1 and TRBJ1-2; TRBD1 agrees at 8 bases. The germline CDR1 and CDR2 sequences are SQVTM and ANQGSEA. The V and J ends lost 5 bases and 3 bases, in that order; junction bases with no gene match: 5. The CDR3 has 13 amino acids. The CDR3 protein is CSVRTGRDYGYTF. DNA for the CDR3: TGCAGCGTTAGGACAGGGAGGGACTATGGCTACACCTTC.

This clonotype was counted ten times or more. The rearrangement joins TRBV3-1 to TRBJ2-6; 7 nucleotides match TRBD2. The ends lost 2 bases at V and 4 bases at J; junction bases unmatched: 5. The germline gives CDR1 LGHDT, CDR2 YNNKEL (reference sequence). The CDR3 totals 16 residues. CDR3: CASSQRLALGANVLTF. The DNA for the CDR3 is TGTGCCAGCAGCCAAAGACTAGCTCTGGGGGCCAACGTCCTGACTTTC.

This clonotype was seen at least ten times. This CDR3 is CASRDRAWGGEQFF. As DNA, the CDR3 is TGTGCCAGCAGGGACAGGGCCTGGGGGGGTGAGCAGTTCTTC. This rearrangement joins TRBV12-3 or TRBV12-4 to TRBJ2-1; D perhaps matches TRBD1 (8 bases). This CDR3 has 14 residues. V shed 6 bases and J shed 9 bases, with 18 bases lying between them.